The count of the clone carrying this T cell receptor beta chain is one. The antigen is unknown. One junction end disagrees with the germline gene, perhaps due to a read error. This entry is derived from a study of cytomegalovirus exposure and HLA in healthy donors. Study-level results: Specificity of three CMV-associated chains for CMV antigens was verified in vitro. Near-uniform donor sequencing depth was presumed by presence/absence analyses.

Amplification used 60 Vbeta primers and 13 Jbeta primers. The repertoire was sequenced with immunoSEQ multiplex PCR; TCRdb's copy has only in-frame clones and lacks some. The sample gives tens of thousands of clones, 80% of which show up once; about 30% is in the top ten. The V gene's germline CDR1 is MNHEY and CDR2 SVGAGI. The CDR3 covers 10 residues. The specimen was PBMCs. This chain links TRBV6-5 with TRBJ1-6; the match to TRBD1 covers 7 bases. This TCR was recovered from a man aged 45-60 years in good health and CMV-seropositive. CDR3 nucleotide sequence: TGCACGACAGGGCTACCACCCCTCCACTTT. It is translated as CTTGLPPLHF.